One and the same sample provided the 30 T cell receptor beta chains below, sequenced in a study of T cell changes during pregnancy in multiple sclerosis. Here immunoSEQ multiplex PCR was the method, and the copy in TCRdb shows in-frame clones only, minus some. The sample includes tens of thousands of clones, approximately 90% of them seen just once. Sample: CD8+ T cells from peripheral blood mononuclear cells, taken in the first trimester of pregnancy. These receptors were collected from a female donor with multiple sclerosis, enrolled in a pregnancy study.

The chain recombines TRBV7-6 with TRBJ2-4; perhaps TRBD2 as D (6 bases). The V end lost 1 base, the J end lost 5 bases, and 6 bases lay between the germline ends. The CDR3 totals 13 residues. CDR1 SGHVS and CDR2 FNYEAQ come from the germline V gene. CDR3 DNA sequence: TGTGCCAGCAGCTTAGGGGAGGAAAACATTCAGTACTTC. The encoded protein is CASSLGEENIQYF.

The J gene is TRBJ2-5, the V gene TRBV7-9; 12 bases match TRBD2. This CDR3 region has 15 residues. The V segment lost 5 bases and the J segment 5 bases; nucleotides outside the gene matches: 6. CDR1 is SEHNR and CDR2 is FQNEAQ in the germline V gene (reference sequence). CDR3 protein: CASSSQTSGSETQYF. CDR3 DNA: TGTGCCAGCAGCAGCCAGACTAGCGGGAGTGAGACCCAGTACTTC.

V is TRBV7-5 and J is TRBJ2-3; the table gives TRBD1 as D, unverified against the DNA. TRBV7-5 is labeled a pseudogene. There are 14 residues in the CDR3. CDR3 bases: TGTGCCAGAAGCACTTGGGACAGGGAAGATACGCAGTATTTT. This sequence encodes CARSTWDREDTQYF.

The V call is TRBV4-3, the J call TRBJ2-7; D not certain. CDR3 length equals 17 residues. V was cut by 2 bases and J by 4 bases, with 21 bases left in between. Per germline, CDR1 LGHNA and CDR2 YSLEER. CDR3 region: CASSQNIRMTSDYEQYF. The CDR3 coding sequence is TGCGCCAGCAGCCAAAATATCCGAATGACTTCAGATTACGAGCAGTACTTC.

The chain couples TRBV7-9 to TRBJ1-2; D is unresolved. V lost 2 bases, J lost 2 bases, and 15 bases lay in between. In germline, CDR1 is SEHNR, CDR2 FQNEAQ (reference sequence). The CDR3 contains 16 residues. The CDR3 loop reads CASSLLGQPANYGYTF. The CDR3 DNA reads as TGTGCCAGCAGCTTATTGGGCCAGCCTGCGAACTATGGCTACACCTTC.

The genes are TRBV4-1 and TRBJ2-5; the D gene is possibly TRBD1 (6 bases). This CDR3 is 17 amino acids long. With 1 base removed from V and 7 bases from J, the gap between germline ends came to 22 bases. The V gene's germline CDR1 is MGHRA and CDR2 YSYEKL. Written as DNA, the CDR3 is TGCGCCAGCAGCCAAGGAGGGGGAGTAGGGGATTTCGGGACCCAGTACTTC. Amino acids: CASSQGGGVGDFGTQYF.

This clone was seen a few times. This rearrangement joins TRBV27 to TRBJ2-7, with D unclear. This CDR3 spans 14 amino acids. Trimming left V 0 bases short and J 1 base short, with 7 bases between. Germline lookup yields CDR1 MNHEY and CDR2 SMNVEV (reference sequence). The CDR3 nucleotides are TGTGCCAGCAGTTTATCCCGAGGATCCTACGAGCAGTACTTC. This translates into CASSLSRGSYEQYF.

This chain uses TRBV2 with TRBJ2-2; a weak D match, TRBD2 (6 bases). Trimming took 4 bases from V and 3 from J, leaving 9 bases between them. Germline CDR1 reads SNHLY; CDR2 reads FYNNEI. This CDR3 spans 14 amino acids. CDR3 coding DNA: TGTGCCAGCAGTGGGACTATTTACACCGGGGAGCTGTTTTTT. This translates into CASSGTIYTGELFF.

This chain uses TRBV6-4 with TRBJ2-1; 11 bases agree with TRBD2. This CDR3 spans 15 amino acids. The J segment lost 4 bases and the V segment lost 3 bases, leaving 2 bases of the junction unmatched. Germline V gene sequence: CDR1 MRHNA, CDR2 SNTAGT. The CDR3 is CASSEVAGGYNEQFF. The CDR3 bases are TGTGCCAGCAGTGAAGTAGCGGGAGGGTACAATGAGCAGTTCTTC.

This clone was observed once. The V gene is TRBV6-5, the J gene TRBJ1-2; 9 nucleotides line up with TRBD1. Germline V CDR1 and CDR2: MNHEY, SVGAGI. V lost 6 bases and J lost 3; bases outside the gene matches: 8. The CDR3 consists of 15 residues. CDR3 in amino acids: CASSLDRGIHYGYTF. In DNA, the CDR3 is TGTGCCAGCAGCTTAGACAGGGGGATCCACTATGGCTACACCTTC.

The chain links TRBV4-3 to TRBJ2-7; tentative D call: TRBD2 (6 bases). The V end was cut by 1 base, the J end by 4 bases, with 14 bases between. This CDR3 contains 15 residues. Per the germline V gene, CDR1 is LGHNA and CDR2 is YSLEER. CDR3 DNA: TGCGCCAGCAGCCAAGCACTAGCAGGAACTTACGAGCAGTACTTC. This gives the protein CASSQALAGTYEQYF.

The rearrangement uses TRBV15 and TRBJ2-3, with 7 bases matching TRBD1. This CDR3 comprises 15 residues. CDR1 is LNHNV and CDR2 is YYDKDF in the germline V gene (reference sequence). The V and J ends lost 1 base and 4 bases, in that order; junction bases with no gene match: 5. DNA of the CDR3: TGTGCCACCAGCAGAGCGACAGGGACCCCAGATACGCAGTATTTT. Protein: CATSRATGTPDTQYF.

V and J are TRBV6-1 and TRBJ2-7, with unresolved D. Germline loops: CDR1 MNHNS, CDR2 SASEGT. The CDR3 sequence is 13 residues long. Trimming removed 2 bases at V and 4 bases at J, with 9 bases between. CDR3 bases: TGTGCCAGCAGTGAAATAGACTCTTACGAGCAGTACTTC. As protein: CASSEIDSYEQYF.

This clone has just one count. V usage is TRBV27 and J usage is TRBJ2-3, with a possible D match to TRBD2 (5 bases). Germline V gene sequence: CDR1 MNHEY, CDR2 SMNVEV (reference sequence). V lost 3 bases, J lost 0 bases, and 13 bases lay in between. The CDR3 consists of 16 residues. CDR3 bases: TGTGCCAGCAGTTTTAACGGGGTTGTGAGCACAGATACGCAGTATTTT. This encodes CASSFNGVVSTDTQYF.

The rearrangement links TRBV28 to TRBJ1-2; no clear D. In germline, CDR1 is MDHEN, CDR2 SYDVKM. V was trimmed by 2 bases and J by 4 bases, leaving 11 bases between them. The CDR3 contains 14 residues. The DNA for the CDR3 is TGTGCCAGCAGTTTAGACCTAACAGCCTATGGCTACACCTTC. This translates into CASSLDLTAYGYTF.

The J gene is TRBJ2-7, the V gene TRBV7-3, with D maybe TRBD2 (6 bases). The germline V and J ends were trimmed by 5 bases and 5 bases, with 19 bases remaining between them. Germline lookup yields CDR1 SGHTA and CDR2 FQGTGA. The length of the CDR3 is 15 residues. The CDR3 loop is CASSLSGEGGDEQYF. The CDR3 bases are TGTGCCAGCAGCCTATCGGGAGAGGGTGGCGACGAGCAGTACTTC.

This clone was counted a single time. The chain couples TRBV4-2 to TRBJ2-7, with a tentative D call TRBD2 (6 bases). In germline, CDR1 is LGHNA, CDR2 YNFKEQ. V lost 0 bases and J 3 bases, leaving 12 bases between the germline ends. There are 15 residues in the CDR3. DNA for the CDR3: TGTGCCAGCAGCCAAGAGGCGGGGCTACTCTACGAGCAGTACTTC. This codes for CASSQEAGLLYEQYF.

In this sample, this clone turned up once. The V and J genes are TRBV4-3 and TRBJ2-3; 7 bases are a match to TRBD1. The germline V gene encodes CDR1 LGHNA and CDR2 YSLEER. The length of the CDR3 is 17 residues. V was pared by 2 bases and J by 2 bases, with 10 bases of the junction left unmatched. The CDR3 DNA follows: TGCGCCAGCAGCCAAAACGCGGACAGGCGGTCCACAGATACGCAGTATTTT. The encoded protein is CASSQNADRRSTDTQYF.

The chain combines TRBV25-1 with TRBJ2-1; a weak D match, TRBD2 (7 bases). The V end lost 3 bases, the J end lost 0 bases, and 12 bases lay between the germline ends. The CDR3 spans 16 residues. CDR1 is MGHDK and CDR2 is SYGVNS in the germline V gene. CDR3 residues: CASSDVGGASYNEQFF. Written as DNA, the CDR3 is TGTGCCAGCAGTGACGTGGGGGGGGCCTCCTACAATGAGCAGTTCTTC.

V gene TRBV6-1 combines with J gene TRBJ2-1; tentatively, D is TRBD2 (7 bases). Germline V gene sequence: CDR1 MNHNS, CDR2 SASEGT. The CDR3 extends over 14 amino acids. V lost 5 bases and J 9 bases, leaving 17 bases between the germline ends. The chain's CDR3 is CASSYNGGGSEQFF. The CDR3 DNA follows: TGTGCCAGCAGTTATAACGGGGGCGGGAGTGAGCAGTTCTTC.

The chain combines TRBV11-2 with TRBJ2-4; 9 positions agree with TRBD2. V dropped 6 bases and J dropped 3; count of bases not matched to a gene: 15. Per germline, CDR1 SGHAT and CDR2 FQNNGV. The CDR3 sequence is 18 residues long. The CDR3 spells CASRGGSGSPLGKNIQYF. CDR3 in DNA: TGTGCCAGCAGGGGGGGTAGCGGGAGTCCCTTGGGCAAAAACATTCAGTACTTC.

The genes are TRBV4-2 and TRBJ2-7; TRBD1 matches at 7 bases. CDR1 and CDR2 (germline): LGHNA, YNFKEQ. The length of the CDR3 is 15 residues. The V and J ends lost 0 bases and 2 bases, in that order; junction bases with no gene match: 4. Here the CDR3 reads CASSQETGLAYEQYF. In DNA form, the CDR3 reads TGTGCCAGCAGCCAAGAGACAGGGCTCGCCTACGAGCAGTACTTC.

V is TRBV21-1 and J is TRBJ2-7; TRBD2, the table's D call, was not compared with the DNA. TRBV21-1 counts as a pseudogene. This CDR3 is built from 18 residues. The CDR3 DNA follows: TGTGCCAGCAGCAAAGTAGCCACTAGCGGGAGGGCTCACTACGAGCAGTACTTC. Translating it yields CASSKVATSGRAHYEQYF.

The CDR3 spells CASSRTDYTGELFF. The DNA for the CDR3 is TGTGCCAGCAGCCGGACAGACTACACCGGGGAGCTGTTTTTT. The chain links TRBV7-2 to TRBJ2-2; a weak D match, TRBD1 (6 bases). V lost 5 bases, J lost 3 bases, and 10 bases lay in between. The CDR3 consists of 14 residues. CDR1 and CDR2 from the germline V gene are SGHTA and FQGNSA.

J is TRBJ2-2 and V is TRBV9, with TRBD2 identical over 13 bases. V shed 0 bases and J 4 bases; nucleotides not matched to a gene: 6. The germline V gene encodes CDR1 SGDLS and CDR2 YYNGEE. CDR3 size: 18 residues. The CDR3 sequence: CASSVAQGLAGPTGELFF. The CDR3 DNA follows: TGTGCCAGCAGCGTAGCACAGGGACTAGCGGGACCCACCGGGGAGCTGTTTTTT.

The gene calls are TRBV9 and TRBJ2-7, with a weak D call TRBD2 (6 bases). Per germline, CDR1 SGDLS and CDR2 YYNGEE. CDR3 length: 14 amino acids. The germline V and J ends were trimmed by 4 bases and 0 bases, with 11 bases remaining between them. This chain's CDR3 is CASSFRDSSYEQYF. CDR3 sequence (DNA): TGTGCCAGCAGCTTCCGGGACTCCTCCTACGAGCAGTACTTC.

V gene TRBV9 combines with J gene TRBJ2-1; 7 nucleotides align to TRBD2. The germline CDR1 and CDR2 sequences are SGDLS and YYNGEE. J was trimmed by 0 bases and V by 0 bases; bases with no gene match: 6. The CDR3 is 17 amino acids. The CDR3 spells CASSVAFGGGSYNEQFF. CDR3 coding DNA: TGTGCCAGCAGCGTAGCATTTGGCGGGGGCTCCTACAATGAGCAGTTCTTC.

The chain has TRBV6-5 and TRBJ2-3; D remains unclear. Germline CDR1 MNHEY, CDR2 SVGAGI. The CDR3 contains 13 residues. Trimming removed 0 bases from V and 3 bases from J, with 4 bases in between. CDR3 DNA: TGTGCCAGCAGTTACTCCCCGACAGATACGCAGTATTTT. Residues: CASSYSPTDTQYF.

The gene calls are TRBV15 and TRBJ1-2, with D possibly being TRBD1 (6 bases). The V gene's germline CDR1 is LNHNV and CDR2 YYDKDF (reference sequence). V was shortened by 0 bases and J by 5 bases, with 16 bases between the two germline ends. The CDR3 has 16 amino acids. Here the CDR3 DNA reads TGTGCCACCAGCAGAGACGGGGGGCGGTTATTTTATGGCTACACCTTC. It translates to CATSRDGGRLFYGYTF.

This sequence joins TRBV30 and TRBJ2-7; D not resolved. Per the germline V gene, CDR1 is GTSNPN and CDR2 is SVGIG (reference sequence). The CDR3 runs to 12 residues. With 6 bases removed from V and 1 base from J, the gap between germline ends came to 10 bases. Here the CDR3 DNA reads TGTGCCTGTGTAGCAACATCCTACGAGCAGTACTTC. It yields the protein CACVATSYEQYF.